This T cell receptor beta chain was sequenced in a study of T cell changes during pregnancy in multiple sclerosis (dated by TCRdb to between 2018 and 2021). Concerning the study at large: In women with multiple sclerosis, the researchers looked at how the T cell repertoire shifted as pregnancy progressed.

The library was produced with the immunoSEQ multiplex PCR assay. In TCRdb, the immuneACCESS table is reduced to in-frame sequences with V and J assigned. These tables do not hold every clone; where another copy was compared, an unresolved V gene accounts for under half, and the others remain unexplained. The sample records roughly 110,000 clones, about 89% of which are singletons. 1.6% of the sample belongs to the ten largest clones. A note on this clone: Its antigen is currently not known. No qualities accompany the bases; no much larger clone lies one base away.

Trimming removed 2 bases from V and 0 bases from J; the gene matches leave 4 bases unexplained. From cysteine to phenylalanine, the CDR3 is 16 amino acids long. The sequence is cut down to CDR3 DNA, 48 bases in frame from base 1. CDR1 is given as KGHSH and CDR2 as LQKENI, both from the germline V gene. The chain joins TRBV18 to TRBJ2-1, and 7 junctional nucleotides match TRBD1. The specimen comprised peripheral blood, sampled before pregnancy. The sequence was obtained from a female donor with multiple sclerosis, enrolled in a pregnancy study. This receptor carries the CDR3 CASSPSTGVSYNEQFF. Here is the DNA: TGTGCCAGCTCACCATCAACAGGGGTCTCCTACAATGAGCAGTTCTTC.